One T cell receptor beta chain is described in this entry. CDR1 and CDR2 (germline): MDHEN, SYDVKM. The ends lost 7 bases at V and 3 bases at J; junction bases unmatched: 2. This CDR3 comprises 13 residues. The data derive from a study of blood T cell repertoires in COVID-19. Repertoires were generated with immunoSEQ multiplex PCR, while TCRdb's copy carries only in-frame clones and drops some. The sample has some 240,000 clones, around 90% seen once. This TCR derives from a man in his sixties who had recovered from COVID-19. This sequence joins TRBV28 and TRBJ2-7; 11 positions agree with TRBD1. Sequencing was done on a sample of peripheral blood. In DNA, the CDR3 is TGTGCCAGCAAAGGGACAGGGGGCTACGAGCAGTACGTC. Translated, it gives CASKGTGGYEQYV.